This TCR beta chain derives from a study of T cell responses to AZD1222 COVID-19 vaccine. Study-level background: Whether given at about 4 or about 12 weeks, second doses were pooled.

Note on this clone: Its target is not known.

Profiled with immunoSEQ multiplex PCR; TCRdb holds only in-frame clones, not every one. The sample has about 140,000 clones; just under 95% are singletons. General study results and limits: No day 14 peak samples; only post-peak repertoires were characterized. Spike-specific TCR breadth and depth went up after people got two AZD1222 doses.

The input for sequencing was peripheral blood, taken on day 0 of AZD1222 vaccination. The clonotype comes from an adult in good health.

CDR3 region: CASSSGGGWVGTEAFF. The CDR3 nucleotides are TGTGCCAGCAGTTCAGGGGGAGGTTGGGTTGGGACTGAAGCTTTCTTT. The genes are TRBV27 and TRBJ1-1, with 7 positions matching TRBD1. The trim removed 4 bases at V and 5 bases at J, leaving 13 bases unmatched. The germline V gene has CDR1 MNHEY and CDR2 SMNVEV (reference sequence). CDR3 size: 16 residues.